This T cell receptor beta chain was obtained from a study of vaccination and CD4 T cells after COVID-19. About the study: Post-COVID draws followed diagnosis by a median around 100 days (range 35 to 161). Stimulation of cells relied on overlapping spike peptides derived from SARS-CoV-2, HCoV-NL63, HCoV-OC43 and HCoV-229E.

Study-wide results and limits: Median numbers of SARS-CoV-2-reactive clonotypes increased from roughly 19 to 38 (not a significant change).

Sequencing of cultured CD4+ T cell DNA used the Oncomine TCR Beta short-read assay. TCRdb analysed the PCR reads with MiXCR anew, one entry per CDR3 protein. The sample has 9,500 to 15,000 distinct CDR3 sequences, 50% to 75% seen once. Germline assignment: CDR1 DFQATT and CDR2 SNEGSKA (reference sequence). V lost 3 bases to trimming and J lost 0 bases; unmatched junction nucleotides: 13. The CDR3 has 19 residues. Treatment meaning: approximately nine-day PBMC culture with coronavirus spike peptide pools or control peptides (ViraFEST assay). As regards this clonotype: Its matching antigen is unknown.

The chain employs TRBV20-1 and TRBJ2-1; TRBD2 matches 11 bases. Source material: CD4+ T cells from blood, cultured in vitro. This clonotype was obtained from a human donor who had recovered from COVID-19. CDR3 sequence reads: CSASVGTSGTRSSYNEQFF. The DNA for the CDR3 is TGCAGTGCTAGCGTGGGGACTAGCGGAACAAGGAGCTCCTACAATGAGCAGTTCTTC.